The next 5 T cell receptor beta chains were all read from a single sample in a study of blood T cell repertoires in COVID-19. Produced via immunoSEQ multiplex PCR; TCRdb's table is partial and in-frame only. The table has 90,000 to 130,000 clones, approximately 90% seen once; the top ten hold approximately 5%. Sequencing was performed on peripheral blood. The receptors stem from a human donor in a cohort sampled during active COVID-19.

This clone has more than one count but fewer than ten. J is TRBJ2-3 and V is TRBV7-3; D not certain. Per germline, CDR1 SGHTA and CDR2 FQGTGA. This CDR3 has 13 amino acids. V was clipped by 1 base and J by 5 bases, with 7 bases between them. The chain's CDR3 is CASSLRGVDTQYF. CDR3 nucleotides: TGTGCCAGCAGCTTAAGAGGTGTAGATACGCAGTATTTT.

The chain uses TRBV19 and TRBJ2-1, with 7 bases aligning to TRBD1. CDR3 length equals 14 residues. J was trimmed by 3 bases and V by 5 bases; bases with no gene match: 4. In germline, CDR1 is LNHDA, CDR2 SQIVND (reference sequence). This chain's CDR3 is CASSRQGNYNEQFF. The CDR3 DNA follows: TGTGCCAGTAGTCGACAGGGAAACTACAATGAGCAGTTCTTC.

The rearrangement links TRBV9 to TRBJ2-6; 10 positions match TRBD2. The CDR3 consists of 18 residues. After removal of 0 bases from V and 0 bases from J, the junction contained 3 bases not matched to a gene. The germline V gene encodes CDR1 SGDLS and CDR2 YYNGEE. CDR3 residues: CASSVAERGGSGANVLTF. CDR3 DNA: TGTGCCAGCAGCGTAGCCGAGCGGGGGGGCTCTGGGGCCAACGTCCTGACTTTC.

The J gene is TRBJ1-6, the V gene TRBV4-1; D is perhaps TRBD1 (5 bases). CDR1 and CDR2 (germline): MGHRA, YSYEKL. The V end was cut by 1 base, the J end by 9 bases, with 19 bases between. The CDR3 covers 17 residues. CDR3 sequence reads: CASSQVDMGFRVSPLHF. DNA for the CDR3: TGCGCCAGCAGCCAAGTGGATATGGGTTTCAGGGTTTCACCCCTCCACTTT.

The V call is TRBV5-4, the J call TRBJ2-3, with D hard to call. V gave up 4 bases and J gave up 0 bases, with 9 bases separating them. CDR3 length: 14 amino acids. The germline CDR1 and CDR2 sequences are SGHNT and YYREEE (reference sequence). CDR3 nucleotide sequence: TGTGCCAGCAGCCAAGCTACTAGCACAGATACGCAGTATTTT. Translation gives CASSQATSTDTQYF. The variable domain in full, with the rest retrieved from reference TRBV5-4 and TRBJ2-3, is ETGVTQSPTHLIKTRGQQVTLRCSSQSGHNTVSWYQQALGQGPQFIFQYYREEENGRGNFPPRFSGLQFPNYSSELNVNALELDDSALYLCASSQATSTDTQYFGPGTRLTVL.